This T cell receptor beta chain is from a study of cytomegalovirus exposure and HLA in healthy donors (dated by TCRdb to 2015 to 2018). For the study in its entirety: In an earlier analysis of about 560 of the donors, about 270 Gb of sequence data and approximately 100 million unique TCR beta sequences from about 190 million T cells were reported. Roughly five DR-DQ haplotypes were handled as single units for association and clustering because linkage in the cohort was strong. In a later genetic analysis, genome-wide SNP genotypes for 398 of the 666 donors were used, and that subset was treated as a discovery cohort. High-throughput TCR immunosequencing, statistical association of individual TCRs with disease status, and machine learning were combined to predict cytomegalovirus infection status. To study patterns of TCR occurrence, a later analysis re-analyzed previously published TCR beta repertoires from hundreds of donors and added high-resolution HLA genotyping. To decide whether each TCR beta V gene segment behaved as functional or pseudogenic, an earlier analysis of some 540 of the donors relied on high-throughput TCR beta sequencing. Of the roughly 400 genotyped donors, 65% to 90% fell in the genetic ancestry cluster associated with self-reported Caucasian donors. HLA typing included class I and class II loci at four-digit resolution. The T cell repertoires of some 670 subjects were profiled by immunosequencing and related to cytomegalovirus serostatus. Every repertoire in the discovery cohort had been generated on one and the same sequencing platform. Donor age, sex, ethnicity and CMV serostatus were compiled alongside the repertoire data. The study aimed to test whether signatures of past pathogen exposure could be identified by cataloging public T cell receptors. The number of donors typed differed by locus, with 629-630 for A, B, C, DRB1 and DQB1, 522 for DQA1, 606 for DPA1, and 450 to 480 for DPB1. Rather than using new phenotypic data, the later analysis identified candidate immune exposures from TCR beta sequences and from how often those sequences occurred across donors. Across some 400 genotyped donors of the cohort, an average of roughly 250,000 unique TCR beta nucleotide sequences per donor were sequenced, and 15% to 20% of those sequences were non-productive. An early release that covered about 640 HLA-typed donors contained approximately 300 gigabases of sequencing data and some 87 million unique TCR sequences. Along with the roughly 670-subject first cohort, a separate validation cohort of over a hundred different subjects was used. Overall results and qualifications from the work: A later genetic analysis reported fewer N-insertions in productive TCRs among donors in an Asian-associated ancestry cluster than the roughly 690-donor mean. Some IMGT-functional V segments, including TRBV6-2 and TRBV6-3, could not be told apart with the 87-base-pair reads, so those segments were excluded. A further reported finding was that TCR beta sequences accurately predicted the HLA-A and HLA-B alleles for most subjects in the first cohort. A later analysis associated 15,000 or so TCR beta sequences with specific HLA alleles at a false discovery rate of 0.05. A cluster of highly shared sequence variants was judged likely to be a technical artifact of the sequencing pipeline. Presence/absence analyses assumed roughly uniform sequencing depth across donors, an assumption that may not hold. The classifier was reported to diagnose cytomegalovirus status with high specificity and sensitivity in both the original and validation cohorts. According to the authors, the approach could potentially be generalized to other disease states and immunological phenotypes. CMV serostatus was the only immune exposure information available for the cohort. When HLA alleles, especially DR and DQ, strongly co-occurred, attributing TCR associations to individual alleles was difficult. V-gene and J-gene trimming of TCR beta chains was associated with a missense DCLRE1C variant in a later genetic analysis, and the association was replicated in an independent cohort. According to a later analysis, most CMV-associated TCR beta chains appeared to be HLA-restricted, and the HLA associations seemed to be driven largely by CMV exposure. A few of the identified cytomegalovirus-associated TCR beta chains were confirmed in vitro to be specific for cytomegalovirus antigens. In the study, around 150 TCR beta chains were listed as associated with cytomegalovirus. Linkage disequilibrium might explain the correlated functional status among segregating V segments, but an unknown experimental factor could not be excluded. According to a later analysis, TCR association rates differed among HLA loci, with DRB1 alleles showing the most associated TCRs and HLA-C alleles showing the fewest. Across donors, most TCR sequences were observed very rarely, whereas some public TCRs were present in many individuals. An earlier analysis of some 590 of the donors showed that most TCR beta V segments appeared in productive rearrangements either about 90% or about 30% of the time, which broadly matched IMGT annotations. This cohort had only TCR beta chains sequenced, and the lack of alpha or paired-chain data limited which features could be detected. Because some donors lacked HLA typing at each locus, the association tests relied only on the typed subset. Compared with equally common non-associated chains, HLA-associated TCR beta chains in a later analysis were more clonally expanded and had lower generation probabilities. In a later analysis, several top co-occurrence clusters were reported to appear linked to parvovirus B19, influenza, CMV and Epstein-Barr virus. Because counts were too low, some 17 rarely observed V segments, including chromosome 9 orphons, were excluded from the earlier analysis of about 500 of the donors.

A remark on this clone: Its antigen specificity is not known. The sample holds no much larger clone one base away, and base qualities are not on file.

Libraries were prepared through the immunoSEQ multiplex PCR assay. The multiplex PCR relied on a mix of 60 forward primers for TCR Vbeta segments and 13 reverse primers for TCR Jbeta segments. The CDR3 region of rearranged TCR beta genes was amplified from genomic DNA by a multiplex PCR assay. Amplified TCR beta libraries were sequenced as 87-base-pair reads on the Illumina HiSeq System. The study's own analysis went as follows. A later analysis tallied roughly 76 million unique TCR beta chains across the 640 or so repertoires, and approximately 11 million of those chains were shared by two or more donors. Raw reads were error-corrected and collapsed into unique sequences by a nearest-neighbor algorithm in which closely related sequences were merged to remove PCR and sequencing errors. To assign V, D and J gene segments, CDR3 sequences were aligned to IMGT reference sequences. For a sequence to be retained, at least a six-nucleotide match to both a V gene segment and a J gene segment was required. A rearrangement counted as productive if the CDR3 had no stop codons and remained in frame with V and J, and every other rearrangement counted as non-productive. Following IMGT convention, CDR3 was defined as the stretch from the second conserved V-encoded cysteine up to the conserved J-encoded phenylalanine. The earlier analysis of roughly 590 of the donors excluded sequences that lacked an unambiguous match to a single V gene segment. In an earlier analysis of a few hundred of the donors, V segments were called functional above 56.7% productive rearrangements and were called segregating when the between-donor standard deviation exceeded 5%. A statistical classification framework was built to diagnose cytomegalovirus status from the catalog of TCR beta chain sequences. In a later analysis, TCR nucleotide sequences were compared against IMGT/GENE-DB human TR gene sequences so that V and J genes could be assigned. A later analysis assigned CDR3 sequences and most-parsimonious VDJ recombination scenarios with the TCRdist pipeline. In a later analysis, each TCR beta chain was defined by its CDR3 amino acid sequence together with its V-gene family, and reads without a unique V-gene family were excluded. As a way to deal with suspected cross-contamination and a sequencing artifact, a later analysis dropped 450 to 600 nucleotide sequences that were highly shared and had low generation probability. In a later analysis, a clonal expansion index for each public chain was calculated from normalized within-repertoire ranks of inferred template counts. A later analysis computed generation probabilities with a VDJ recombination model fitted to out-of-frame rearrangements, and checked the results against IGoR. In a later analysis, hypergeometric tests were used to score TCR-TCR, TCR-HLA and TCR-CMV co-occurrence, with a repertoire-size bias correction applied to TCR pairs. False discovery rates were estimated in a later analysis by permuting HLA or CMV assignments 20 times. In a later analysis, co-occurring TCRs were grouped using DBSCAN, and TCRdist sequence similarity was added for clustering within HLA-allele-positive subsets. For co-occurrence clustering, repertoires with fewer than 30,000 or more than 120,000 public chains were excluded, along with a handful of repertoires with anomalous nucleotide sharing. TCRdb obtained this table from immuneACCESS and retained in-frame rearrangements with V and J assigned. These tables miss some clones; where compared with another copy, unresolved V genes account for less than half of the shortfall, and the remainder is unexplained. For V, J and clone size, that table is used; D and trimming come from the DNA. The sample data list under 100,000 clones, and approximately 81% of these were observed just once. The ten largest make up approximately 4% of the sample.

The CDR3 numbers 15 residues from cysteine through phenylalanine. The kept DNA is CDR3 alone, 45 bases in frame from the first base. V has 7 bases trimmed and J has 4 bases trimmed; junction bases matching no gene number 10. The germline V gene yields MDHEN for CDR1 and SYDVKM for CDR2. The cohort comprised under 700 healthy bone marrow donors. At the time of sampling, every cohort member was nominally healthy, though immune exposures that went unrecorded were likely present. The donor tested CMV seropositive and was one of the 289 seropositive cohort members. A peripheral blood sample was collected from each donor, and TCR beta sequencing was performed on peripheral blood mononuclear cells. The Qiagen DNeasy Blood Extraction Kit was used to extract genomic DNA from the blood cell samples.

The V and J genes are TRBV28 and TRBJ1-5, with 7 central nucleotides matching TRBD1. The sequence came from a woman aged 70-85 years in good health and CMV-seropositive. The sample was PBMCs. Here is the DNA: TGTGCCAGCACCGACCAACAGGGGCAAAATCAGCCCCAGCATTTT. It translates as CASTDQQGQNQPQHF.